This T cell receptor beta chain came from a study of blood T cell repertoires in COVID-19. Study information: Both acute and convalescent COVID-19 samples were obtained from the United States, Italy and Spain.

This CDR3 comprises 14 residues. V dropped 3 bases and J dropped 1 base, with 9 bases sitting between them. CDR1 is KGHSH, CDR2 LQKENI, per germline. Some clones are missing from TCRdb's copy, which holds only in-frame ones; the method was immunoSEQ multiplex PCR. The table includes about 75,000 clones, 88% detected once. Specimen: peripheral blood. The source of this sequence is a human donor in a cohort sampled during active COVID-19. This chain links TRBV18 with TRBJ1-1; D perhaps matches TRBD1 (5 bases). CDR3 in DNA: TGTGCCAGCTCACCTAAACAGGAGAACACTGAAGCTTTCTTT. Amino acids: CASSPKQENTEAFF.